This T cell receptor (beta chain) was captured in a study of shared clonotypes between healthy human individuals. Replicate PCRs from sorted subsets contained roughly 190 ng DNA, which is 29,000 or so T cell genomes. Sequencing was performed with immunoSEQ multiplex PCR; in TCRdb, only in-frame clones are kept and a portion is missing. The sample consists of hundreds of thousands of clones, around two thirds of them appearing once. With 4 bases removed from V and 5 bases from J, the gap between germline ends came to 15 bases. The CDR3 is made up of 15 amino acids. Germline assignment: CDR1 SGHKS and CDR2 YYEKEE (reference sequence).

The V call is TRBV5-5, the J call TRBJ2-2; D is undetermined. Sequencing was carried out using memory CD4+ T cells sorted from blood. Subset indicated: CD45RA-negative fraction. The TCR sequence derives from a woman younger than 45 in good health. The DNA of the CDR3 is TGTGCCAGCAGCAGCTCCCCACGGATAACCGGGGAGCTGTTTTTT. Translated, it gives CASSSSPRITGELFF.